The sequence of this T cell receptor (beta chain) was determined in a study of blood T cell repertoires in COVID-19 (dated by TCRdb to 2020 to 2021). With regard to the full study: The collaborator samples originated in the United States, Italy and Spain and spanned the acute and convalescent phases of COVID-19. The material from the prospective study consisted of cDNA or gDNA derived from T cells, B-cell-depleted T cells, or PBMCs. Deeply sampled blood TCRbeta repertoires from subjects exposed to, actively infected with, or recovered from COVID-19 were included in the dataset. The repertoires were made available in a free public database intended to serve as a resource for research on the immune response to SARS-CoV-2. The samples were drawn from the first 160 participants of the ongoing ImmuneRACE study and from 950 to 1,500 subjects provided by 6 global collaborators. The sample metadata nearly always contained a de-identified subject ID, COVID-19 status, age in years and sex. HLA class I and class II types, where available, came from metadata supplied by the sample provider rather than from assay-based typing. Summary of the overall study and its limitations: How much clinical and demographic metadata was included differed by source and by participant, and the metadata was provided uncurated.

The CDR3 numbers 13 residues from cysteine through phenylalanine. The entry retains the CDR3 DNA only, 39 bases that are in frame from base 1. V is reduced by 5 bases and J by 2 bases, leaving a spacing of 9 bases between them. From a lookup of the germline V gene, CDR1 and CDR2 are SGHVS and FNYEAQ. Collaborating institutions collected whole blood in K2EDTA tubes following their own protocols. For TCRbeta analysis, collaborator samples were shipped as frozen whole blood, as isolated PBMCs, or as DNA extracted from either sample type. To note about this clone: Its binding antigen is unknown. No clone much larger than this one lies a single base away; base qualities are absent. The sample carries other DNA sequences with the same CDR3.

The immunoSEQ Assay, a bias-controlled multiplex PCR, was used to amplify TCRbeta CDR3 regions from genomic DNA. The study's own analysis went as follows. Nucleated cell counts per sample were estimated from amplification of reference gene primers within the assay. Sequence reads were collapsed and filtered to measure the absolute abundance of every unique TCRbeta CDR3 rearrangement. For each sample, productive Simpson clonality was calculated as the square root of Simpson's diversity index over productive rearrangements. As stored in TCRdb, this immuneACCESS dataset retains in-frame rearrangements with V and J assigned. A fraction of the clones does not appear; measured against another copy, unresolved V genes explain less than half of the discrepancy, and the remainder lacks a known reason. That table furnishes V, J and clone size, whereas the DNA furnished D and trimming. For this sample the table gives around 290,000 clones, of which around 88% were detected only once. The top ten clones comprise around 4.4% of the sample.

The sequencing sample was made of peripheral blood. The chain couples TRBV7-6 to TRBJ1-2, with a tentative D gene TRBD1 over 5 matching bases. The clonotype comes from a middle-aged man with acute or convalescent COVID-19. The DNA is as follows: TGTGCCAGCAGCCCCACAGGCAACTATGGCTACACCTTC. Protein translation: CASSPTGNYGYTF.